In its sample, the clone carrying this T cell receptor beta chain was seen a few times. This sample stems from a study of blood T cells in healthy people across ages. The germline V gene encodes CDR1 MNHEY and CDR2 SVGAGI. Trimming removed 5 bases from V and 9 bases from J, with 14 bases in between. The CDR3 contains 13 residues. Combining a sample-barcoded 5' primer with a J-beta primer mix, a second PCR ran for 7 to 11 cycles. Each of the cDNA molecules was tagged by a template-switch adaptor with 12 random nucleotides. One entry per CDR3 protein, called by TCRdb with MiXCR from the 5' RACE reads. The sample contains 850,000 or so distinct CDR3 sequences, less than 35% of which appear only once.

Source material: blood. This TCR derives from a woman older than 75 in good health. The V gene is TRBV6-5, the J gene TRBJ2-1; either TRBD1 or TRBD2 may fit D (5 bases each). The CDR3, as DNA: TGTGCCAGCAGTACGGGACCGTGGGGTGAGCAGTTCTTC. This codes for CASSTGPWGEQFF.